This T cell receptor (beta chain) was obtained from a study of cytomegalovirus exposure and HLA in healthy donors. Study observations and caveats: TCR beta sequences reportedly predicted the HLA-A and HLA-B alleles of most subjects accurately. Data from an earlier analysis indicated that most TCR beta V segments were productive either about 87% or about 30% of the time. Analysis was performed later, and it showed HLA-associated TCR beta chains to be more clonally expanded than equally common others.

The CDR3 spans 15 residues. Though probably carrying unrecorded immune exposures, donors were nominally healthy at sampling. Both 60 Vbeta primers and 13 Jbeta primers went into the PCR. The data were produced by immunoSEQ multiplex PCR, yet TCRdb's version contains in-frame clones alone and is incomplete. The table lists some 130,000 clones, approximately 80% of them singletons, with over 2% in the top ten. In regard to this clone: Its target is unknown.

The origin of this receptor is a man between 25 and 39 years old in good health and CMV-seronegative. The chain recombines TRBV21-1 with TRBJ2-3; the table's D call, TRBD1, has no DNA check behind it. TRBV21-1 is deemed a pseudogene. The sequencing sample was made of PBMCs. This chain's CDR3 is CASKQGALRTDTQYF. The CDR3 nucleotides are TGTGCCAGCAAACAGGGGGCCTTACGCACAGATACGCAGTATTTT.